One and the same sample provided the 24 T cell receptor beta chains below, sequenced in a study of blood T cells in healthy people across ages. Sample-barcoded 5' priming and a J-beta primer mix drove a second PCR of roughly 7 to 11 cycles. TCRdb used MiXCR to reprocess the 5' RACE reads, holding one entry per CDR3 protein. Of about 620,000 distinct CDR3 sequences listed, under 25% are singletons. The specimen was blood. Receptors were obtained from a man in his 70s in good health.

There are a few counts of this clonotype. The V call is TRBV7-3, the J call TRBJ2-6; D gene unclear. The CDR3 has 16 amino acids. Germline CDR1 is SGHTA and CDR2 is FQGTGA. Trimming cost V 2 bases and J 0 bases, with 8 bases left between them. CDR3 amino acids: CASSLQATSGANVLTF. CDR3 bases: TGTGCCAGCAGCTTACAGGCAACCTCTGGGGCCAACGTCCTGACTTTC.

In this sample, this clonotype turned up many times. The chain employs TRBV29-1 and TRBJ2-1; D tentatively fits TRBD1 or TRBD2 (6 bases each). Germline-derived CDR1 and CDR2 are SQVTM and ANQGSEA. Trimming left V 3 bases short and J 3 bases short, with 21 bases between. The CDR3 is 17 residues long. For the CDR3, the DNA is TGCAGCGTTGACCCCCGGGCCCAGGGGAGGTTCTACAATGAGCAGTTCTTC. Residues: CSVDPRAQGRFYNEQFF.

This clonotype was seen a few times. J is TRBJ1-2 and V is TRBV12-3 or TRBV12-4, with unresolved D. V was cut by 1 base and J by 8 bases, with 11 bases left in between. The CDR3 sequence is 13 residues long. The CDR3 reads CASSLGRRGGYTF. Here the CDR3 DNA reads TGTGCCAGCAGTTTAGGCAGGCGAGGGGGCTACACCTTC.

This sequence joins TRBV20-1 and TRBJ2-7; TRBD1 aligns across 7 bases. This CDR3 is 12 amino acids long. Germline-derived CDR1 and CDR2 are DFQATT and SNEGSKA (reference sequence). The V gene end was trimmed by 3 bases and the J gene end by 5 bases; junction bases not matched to a gene: 4. The CDR3 region is CSASRQGHEQYF. The DNA for the CDR3 is TGCAGTGCTAGTAGACAGGGCCACGAGCAGTACTTC.

The J gene is TRBJ2-6, the V gene TRBV19; D not certain. Trimming took off 5 bases at V and 2 bases at J, with 7 bases between the two ends. The length of the CDR3 is 14 residues. Looked up from germline, CDR1 is LNHDA and CDR2 is SQIVND (reference sequence). The CDR3 here is CASSVLPGANVLTF. Here the CDR3 DNA reads TGTGCCAGTAGTGTGCTACCTGGGGCCAACGTCCTGACTTTC.

Comment on this clonotype: One junction end does not reproduce the germline sequence, and a read error may be involved. The rearrangement uses TRBV10-3 and TRBJ2-7; D gene ambiguous. The CDR3 extends over 14 amino acids. Germline values: CDR1 ENHRY, CDR2 SYGVKD. The CDR3 is CTISEQTHSYEQYF. The CDR3 nucleotides read TGTACCATCAGTGAGCAGACTCACTCCTACGAGCAGTACTTC.

In its sample, this clonotype was seen once. This likely comes from a read error, as the CDR3 has no conserved phenylalanine or tryptophan at its end. This chain joins TRBV20-1 and TRBJ2-7, with 7 nucleotides matching TRBD1. CDR1 is DFQATT and CDR2 is SNEGSKA in the germline V gene (reference sequence). This CDR3 has 14 amino acids. V lost 1 base and J lost 4; bases outside the gene matches: 7. The CDR3 DNA sequence: TGCAGTGCTAGAGTAACAAGGGGGCGGTACGAGCAGTACCTC. It specifies CSARVTRGRYEQYL.

The chain links TRBV7-2 to TRBJ2-3; 11 positions agree with TRBD1. J was trimmed by 5 bases and V by 0 bases; bases with no gene match: 4. The CDR3 loop spans 16 amino acids. CDR1 and CDR2 from the germline V gene are SGHTA and FQGNSA. CDR3 loop: CASSLAPGTGGDTQYF. The CDR3 bases are TGTGCCAGCAGCTTAGCGCCCGGGACAGGGGGAGATACGCAGTATTTT.

This clonotype was seen more than once but under ten times. The J gene is TRBJ1-1, the V gene TRBV6-6; a possible D gene is TRBD1 (6 bases). CDR1 is MNHNY, CDR2 SVGAGI, per germline (reference sequence). Trimming removed 6 bases from V and 2 bases from J, with 22 bases in between. The CDR3 extends over 17 amino acids. The CDR3 here is CASRPYRAGGGNTEAFF. CDR3 bases: TGTGCCAGCAGGCCCTACAGGGCGGGAGGAGGAAACACTGAAGCTTTCTTT.

This clonotype has a handful of counts. This chain joins TRBV4-3 and TRBJ2-1; 7 bases line up with TRBD1. The CDR3 runs 14 residues. Germline loops: CDR1 LGHNA, CDR2 YSLEER. Germline trimming cut 1 base from V and 15 bases from J; bases unmatched to any gene: 12. The CDR3 coding sequence is TGCGCCAGCAGCCAAGGGAGTACAGGGGCGCGCCCGTTCTTC. Its protein is CASSQGSTGARPFF.

The CDR3 bases are TGCGCCAGCGCAGAGGCAGCCCCGACGAATGAGCAGTTCTTC. Protein: CASAEAAPTNEQFF. This chain links TRBV5-1 with TRBJ2-1; D gene unclear. Trimming shortened V by 7 bases and J by 7 bases, and 18 bases separated the two germline ends. In germline, CDR1 is SGHRS, CDR2 YFSETQ. The CDR3 is made up of 14 amino acids.

The J gene is TRBJ2-7, the V gene TRBV6-1, with D possibly matching TRBD2 (6 bases). The CDR3 runs 13 residues. Germline CDR1 and CDR2: MNHNS and SASEGT. Trimming took off 5 bases at V and 10 bases at J, with 18 bases between the two ends. For the CDR3, the DNA is TGTGCCAGCAGTTCTCGGGACTCTCAAGGACAGTACTTC. It is translated as CASSSRDSQGQYF.

This chain connects TRBV11-2 to TRBJ2-2; TRBD2 matches at 13 bases. Germline V gene lookup returns CDR1 SGHAT and CDR2 FQNNGV. The CDR3 totals 18 residues. Trimming at V came to 5 bases and at J to 5 bases, leaving 11 bases not matched to a gene. CDR3 sequence: CASSLKLPGLAGTGELFF. In DNA form, the CDR3 reads TGTGCCAGCAGCCTGAAGTTACCGGGACTAGCGGGAACCGGGGAGCTGTTTTTT.

This clonotype was counted only a few times. This chain links TRBV4-1 with TRBJ2-3; the D gene is possibly TRBD2 (5 bases). Germline V gene sequence: CDR1 MGHRA, CDR2 YSYEKL. This CDR3 is 16 amino acids long. Trimming cost V 1 base and J 3 bases, with 14 bases left between them. CDR3: CASSQGPTTGTDTQYF. DNA of the CDR3: TGCGCCAGCAGCCAAGGCCCGACCACGGGAACAGATACGCAGTATTTT.

This clonotype has a count of ten or more. V and J are TRBV18 and TRBJ2-5; 7 positions agree with TRBD2. This CDR3 has 13 amino acids. Trimming at V came to 3 bases and at J to 5 bases, leaving 3 bases not matched to a gene. The germline CDR1 and CDR2 sequences are KGHSH and LQKENI. CDR3 sequence reads: CASSPGRAETQYF. CDR3 DNA: TGTGCCAGCTCACCGGGGAGGGCCGAGACCCAGTACTTC.

The chain has TRBV27 and TRBJ2-7; D not certain. Germline V CDR1 and CDR2: MNHEY, SMNVEV (reference sequence). V shed 5 bases and J shed 0 bases, with 17 bases lying between them. There are 16 residues in the CDR3. The CDR3 sequence: CASSTRFQVISYEQYF. Here the CDR3 DNA reads TGTGCCAGCAGTACCCGTTTCCAGGTCATCTCCTACGAGCAGTACTTC.

This clonotype was detected a few times. V is TRBV10-3 and J is TRBJ1-1; D is perhaps TRBD1 (6 bases). V dropped 5 bases and J dropped 8 bases, with 21 bases sitting between them. The length of the CDR3 is 15 residues. Germline V gives CDR1 ENHRY, CDR2 SYGVKD. Written as DNA, the CDR3 is TGTGCCATCAGTACAGGGACCCCTCTAGAATGCGAAGCTTTCTTT. This translates into CAISTGTPLECEAFF.

Regarding this clonotype: A single base separates this from a much larger clone, so it may be a read error. The chain is built from TRBV14 and TRBJ2-4, with D tentatively TRBD2 (6 bases). Between the trimmed V and J ends, which lost 4 bases and 9 bases, there was a span of 16 bases. The CDR3 spans 14 residues. From germline, CDR1 is SGHDN and CDR2 FVKESK. The DNA of the CDR3 is TGTGCCAGCAGCCGAGATGATTGGGGAGGCATTCAGTACTTC. It codes for CASSRDDWGGIQYF.

The rearrangement uses TRBV4-3 and TRBJ2-1, with 7 bases identical to TRBD2. This CDR3 region has 16 residues. J was trimmed by 3 bases and V by 0 bases; bases with no gene match: 5. Germline V gene data show CDR1 as LGHNA and CDR2 as YSLEER. CDR3 nucleotide sequence: TGCGCCAGCAGCCAAGAGTCGGGGGGAGGCTACAATGAGCAGTTCTTC. Its protein is CASSQESGGGYNEQFF.

V and J are TRBV7-9 and TRBJ2-7, with TRBD1 as a possible D gene (5 bases). This CDR3 has 13 residues. The V end lost 5 bases, the J end lost 4 bases, and 12 bases lay between the germline ends. In germline, CDR1 is SEHNR, CDR2 FQNEAQ (reference sequence). This chain's CDR3 is CASSGASMYEQYF. The CDR3 DNA sequence: TGTGCCAGCAGCGGGGCCAGCATGTACGAGCAGTACTTC. The variable domain in full, completed from reference TRBV7-9 and TRBJ2-7, reads DTGVSQNPRHKITKRGQNVTFRCDPISEHNRLYWYRQTLGQGPEFLTYFQNEAQLEKSRLLSDRFSAERPKGSFSTLEIQRTEQGDSAMYLCASSGASMYEQYFGPGTRLTVT.

This clonotype has more than one count but fewer than ten. This chain uses TRBV6-1 with TRBJ2-1; TRBD2 aligns across 7 bases. The ends lost 6 bases at V and 6 bases at J; junction bases unmatched: 17. The CDR3 spans 17 residues. The germline CDR1 and CDR2 sequences are MNHNS and SASEGT. The DNA of the CDR3 is TGTGCCAGCAGCCGCCCCCGTGATCCGGGAGGTATCAATGAGCAGTTCTTC. Amino acids: CASSRPRDPGGINEQFF.

The rearrangement joins TRBV4-1 to TRBJ1-6; D perhaps matches TRBD1 (6 bases). Looked up from germline, CDR1 is MGHRA and CDR2 is YSYEKL. The CDR3 is 14 amino acids. The V end lost 4 bases, the J end lost 8 bases, and 12 bases lay between the germline ends. For the CDR3, the DNA is TGCGCCAGCAGCCCCCGGACAGTGGATTCACCCCTCCACTTT. It encodes CASSPRTVDSPLHF.

V gene TRBV6-1 combines with J gene TRBJ2-4; TRBD2 matches 11 bases. With V trimmed by 5 bases and J by 0 bases, 9 bases remained unmatched. CDR3 size: 18 residues. The germline V gene encodes CDR1 MNHNS and CDR2 SASEGT. The CDR3 is CASSPGLAATLAKNIQYF. The CDR3 DNA follows: TGTGCCAGCAGTCCGGGACTAGCGGCCACTCTAGCCAAAAACATTCAGTACTTC.

Only a few counts were recorded for this clonotype. The chain employs TRBV2 and TRBJ2-5, with 9 bases matching TRBD1. The DNA end is more similar to TRBJ2-7, so the J call may be wrong. CDR1 and CDR2 (germline): SNHLY, FYNNEI. The CDR3 is 14 amino acids. CDR3 DNA: TGTGCCAGCAGTGTAGGGGACAGGGTAAACGAGCAGTACTTC. This translates into CASSVGDRVNEQYF.